Listed here are 32 T cell receptor beta chains from one sample, sequenced in a study of early stage breast cancer tumors. Method: immunoSEQ multiplex PCR; TCRdb's copy keeps in-frame clones and lacks some. This sample has 9,000 to 10,000 clones; roughly 60% occur once, and the top ten carry about 10%. Sequencing was carried out using breast tumor tissue. Receptor source: a person in their 60s with breast cancer.

The chain uses TRBV25-1 and TRBJ1-1; D not resolved. V was trimmed by 4 bases and J by 6 bases, leaving 6 bases between them. This CDR3 comprises 11 residues. Per the germline V gene, CDR1 is MGHDK and CDR2 is SYGVNS. CDR3 sequence: CASSVGPEAFF. Written as DNA, the CDR3 is TGTGCCAGCAGTGTGGGCCCTGAAGCTTTCTTT.

The chain uses TRBV6-5 and TRBJ1-1; D uncertain. The V gene lost 5 bases and the J gene lost 1 base, with 14 bases spanning the gap. CDR1 is MNHEY, CDR2 SVGAGI, per germline. The CDR3 length is 15 residues. The CDR3 DNA sequence: TGTGCCAGCAGTCCCAACCTGGGAACGAACACTGAAGCTTTCTTT. Its protein is CASSPNLGTNTEAFF.

This chain connects TRBV9 to TRBJ1-3; no definite D call. V was pared by 4 bases and J by 9 bases, with 23 bases between. CDR1 is SGDLS, CDR2 YYNGEE, per germline. The CDR3 runs 16 residues. In DNA form, the CDR3 reads TGTGCCAGCAGCCCGACTAGTGGCGCCGGGGTATCCACCATATATTTT. This encodes CASSPTSGAGVSTIYF.

V and J are TRBV5-4 and TRBJ2-5; D not resolved. CDR3 length: 12 amino acids. Germline V gene data show CDR1 as SGHNT and CDR2 as YYREEE (reference sequence). V was trimmed by 0 bases and J by 0 bases, leaving 0 bases between them. Here the CDR3 DNA reads TGTGCCAGCAGCTTGGACCAAGAGACCCAGTACTTC. Its translation is CASSLDQETQYF.

This chain links TRBV5-1 with TRBJ1-1; possible D gene TRBD1, 6 bases. Germline CDR1 is SGHRS and CDR2 is YFSETQ. Trimming stripped 5 bases from V and 5 bases from J, with 16 bases between. The CDR3 consists of 14 residues. The CDR3 reads CASRSTQGRTEAFF. The CDR3 DNA sequence: TGCGCCAGCAGATCGACACAGGGTCGGACTGAAGCTTTCTTT. The complete variable domain, with remaining parts taken from reference TRBV5-1 and TRBJ1-1, reads KAGVTQTPRYLIKTRGQQVTLSCSPISGHRSVSWYQQTPGQGLQFLFEYFSETQRNKGNFPGRFSGRQFSNSRSEMNVSTLELGDSALYLCASRSTQGRTEAFFGQGTRLTVV.

The chain is built from TRBV28 and TRBJ2-7, with 7 bases aligning to TRBD1. Germline CDR1 and CDR2: MDHEN and SYDVKM. This CDR3 comprises 16 residues. Trimming at V came to 7 bases and at J to 4 bases, leaving 16 bases not matched to a gene. The CDR3 loop reads CASTYPMTGSRYEQYF. The CDR3 DNA sequence: TGTGCCAGCACCTATCCAATGACAGGGAGTCGTTACGAGCAGTACTTC. Together with reference TRBV28 and TRBJ2-7, the CDR3 gives the full variable domain: DVKVTQSSRYLVKRTGEKVFLECVQDMDHENMFWYRQDPGLGLRLIYFSYDVKMKEKGDIPEGYSVSREKKERFSLILESASTNQTSMYLCASTYPMTGSRYEQYFGPGTRLTVT.

The chain recombines TRBV7-3 with TRBJ2-3; D perhaps matches TRBD2 (5 bases). The V and J ends lost 0 bases and 14 bases respectively, with 30 bases between them. The CDR3 totals 18 residues. Per the germline V gene, CDR1 is SGHTA and CDR2 is FQGTGA. The CDR3 is CASSLTLTTPQPDTRGYF. In nucleotides, the CDR3 is TGTGCCAGCAGCTTAACGTTAACGACGCCCCAACCTGATACTCGGGGGTATTTT.

DNA of the CDR3: TGTGCCTCCCAGCGTGGGCAGGGACGTTTCACCGGGGAGCTGTTTTTT. It specifies CASQRGQGRFTGELFF. This rearrangement joins TRBV11-3 to TRBJ2-2; D is perhaps TRBD1 or TRBD2 (5 bases each). CDR1 and CDR2 (germline): SGHNT, YENEEA. V was pared by 11 bases and J by 4 bases, with 23 bases between. The CDR3 extends over 16 amino acids.

The V call is TRBV7-9, the J call TRBJ1-5, with D uncertain. The CDR3 contains 12 residues. V dropped 1 base and J dropped 6 bases, with 4 bases sitting between them. Germline V gene sequence: CDR1 SEHNR, CDR2 FQNEAQ (reference sequence). The CDR3 loop is CASSLGIQPQHF. Written as DNA, the CDR3 is TGTGCCAGCAGCTTAGGCATTCAGCCCCAGCATTTT.

The V and J genes are TRBV4-1 and TRBJ2-1; D perhaps matches TRBD2 (6 bases). This CDR3 is 15 amino acids long. V dropped 0 bases and J dropped 9 bases, with 15 bases sitting between them. Germline V gene data show CDR1 as MGHRA and CDR2 as YSYEKL. The DNA for the CDR3 is TGCGCCAGCAGCCAAGATCCCCACCTGGGGGGTGAGCAGTTCTTC. Its translation is CASSQDPHLGGEQFF.

The V gene is TRBV6-1, the J gene TRBJ2-3; possibly TRBD1 for D (5 bases). Trimming removed 3 bases from V and 4 bases from J, with 5 bases in between. CDR3 length: 12 residues. Germline V gives CDR1 MNHNS, CDR2 SASEGT. CDR3 nucleotide sequence: TGTGCCAGCAGTGACAGGGCAGATACGCAGTATTTT. Its protein product is CASSDRADTQYF.

CDR3 sequence: CASSRSDRADQPQHF. The CDR3 region has the DNA TGTGCCAGCTCCCGATCGGACAGGGCGGATCAGCCCCAGCATTTT. The rearrangement joins TRBV18 to TRBJ1-5; 8 bases match TRBD1. CDR1 is KGHSH and CDR2 is LQKENI in the germline V gene. J was trimmed by 5 bases and V by 6 bases; bases with no gene match: 9. The CDR3 extends over 15 amino acids.

This rearrangement joins TRBV7-9 to TRBJ2-7; D perhaps matches TRBD2 (6 bases). Germline V gives CDR1 SEHNR, CDR2 FQNEAQ (reference sequence). The CDR3 covers 13 residues. V shed 7 bases and J shed 3 bases, with 13 bases lying between them. CDR3 sequence (DNA): TGTGCCAGCATGGAGACTAGTAGCTACGAGCAGTACTTC. The encoded protein is CASMETSSYEQYF.

This chain connects TRBV5-6 to TRBJ1-2; 7 bases are a match to TRBD1. The CDR3 extends over 16 amino acids. Per the germline V gene, CDR1 is SGHDT and CDR2 is YYEEEE. With 2 bases clipped from V and 7 bases from J, the junction kept 14 bases outside the gene matches. DNA of the CDR3: TGTGCCAGCAGCTTCACAGGGGACTCCCTGACTACTGGCTACACCTTC. This encodes CASSFTGDSLTTGYTF.

The gene calls are TRBV6-6 and TRBJ2-2; no clear D. V shed 1 base and J shed 6 bases, with 9 bases lying between them. The CDR3 runs 14 residues. The V gene's germline CDR1 is MNHNY and CDR2 SVGAGI (reference sequence). CDR3 loop: CASSYFSRAGELFF. CDR3 in DNA: TGTGCCAGCAGTTACTTTTCAAGGGCCGGGGAGCTGTTTTTT.

This clone was counted only a few times. The rearrangement joins TRBV28 to TRBJ1-5, with D unresolved. The length of the CDR3 is 13 residues. Trimming stripped 6 bases from V and 0 bases from J, with 6 bases between. The germline CDR1 and CDR2 sequences are MDHEN and SYDVKM. The CDR3 sequence: CASSYYSNQPQHF. The CDR3 nucleotides are TGTGCCAGCAGCTACTATAGCAATCAGCCCCAGCATTTT.

This rearrangement joins TRBV7-9 to TRBJ2-1, with a tentative D call TRBD2 (6 bases). Germline V gives CDR1 SEHNR, CDR2 FQNEAQ (reference sequence). V was trimmed by 4 bases and J by 8 bases, leaving 18 bases between them. There are 15 residues in the CDR3. CDR3 protein: CASSSPDYQTDEQFF. For the CDR3, the DNA is TGTGCCAGCAGCTCCCCGGACTACCAGACCGATGAGCAGTTCTTC.

This clone was detected once. This rearrangement joins TRBV28 to TRBJ1-5; D gene uncertain. The CDR3 runs to 12 residues. V shed 5 bases and J shed 2 bases, with 4 bases lying between them. The germline gives CDR1 MDHEN, CDR2 SYDVKM. The CDR3 region is CASSMGNQPQHF. In nucleotides, the CDR3 is TGTGCCAGCAGTATGGGCAATCAGCCCCAGCATTTT.

This chain links TRBV4-2 with TRBJ2-3, with D possibly TRBD1 on 5 matching bases. Germline V gives CDR1 LGHNA, CDR2 YNFKEQ. The CDR3 sequence is 16 residues long. V was pared by 0 bases and J by 4 bases, with 14 bases between. The CDR3 DNA reads TGTGCCAGCAGCCAAGATCTTATAGCAGGGTCAGATACGCAGTATTTT. This translates into CASSQDLIAGSDTQYF.

The table lists this clone with a few counts. J is TRBJ2-3 and V is TRBV20-1; possible D gene TRBD2, 5 bases. The CDR3 runs to 11 residues. Germline V gene lookup returns CDR1 DFQATT and CDR2 SNEGSKA (reference sequence). The germline V and J ends were trimmed by 6 bases and 5 bases, with 9 bases remaining between them. The CDR3 loop reads CSAELGDTQYF. The CDR3 bases are TGCAGTGCGGAACTAGGAGATACGCAGTATTTT.

J is TRBJ2-7 and V is TRBV2; perhaps D is TRBD1 or TRBD2 (6 bases each). The germline V gene has CDR1 SNHLY and CDR2 FYNNEI. The CDR3 runs to 12 residues. Trimming removed 6 bases at V and 9 bases at J, with 15 bases between. DNA of the CDR3: TGTGCCAGCAGAACTAGGGGGGATGGGCAGTACTTC. Translation gives CASRTRGDGQYF.

V gene TRBV14 combines with J gene TRBJ2-7; unclear D gene. The V and J ends lost 0 bases and 7 bases respectively, with 13 bases between them. This CDR3 is built from 14 residues. Germline V gene sequence: CDR1 SGHDN, CDR2 FVKESK. The CDR3 sequence is CASSQDQASREQYF. DNA of the CDR3: TGTGCCAGCAGCCAAGATCAGGCTTCCCGGGAGCAGTACTTC.

By sample share, this clone is large. This sequence joins TRBV18 and TRBJ2-7; D perhaps matches TRBD1 (6 bases). The CDR3 contains 12 residues. The ends were cut back, 3 bases at V and 3 bases at J, with 6 bases in the middle. In germline, CDR1 is KGHSH, CDR2 LQKENI. CDR3 protein: CASSPTGYEQYF. The CDR3 DNA sequence: TGTGCCAGCTCACCGACAGGCTACGAGCAGTACTTC.

This clone has only a few counts. The chain joins TRBV13 to TRBJ1-1; D is ambiguous. The length of the CDR3 is 14 residues. Germline CDR1 reads PRHDT; CDR2 reads FYEKMQ (reference sequence). V gave up 8 bases and J gave up 0 bases, with 13 bases separating them. The CDR3 bases are TGTGCCAGCCGAGAGGGCAACATGAACACTGAAGCTTTCTTT. Its translation is CASREGNMNTEAFF.

This chain joins TRBV5-6 and TRBJ2-1, with D possibly being TRBD1 (6 bases). The CDR3 length is 18 residues. Germline values: CDR1 SGHDT, CDR2 YYEEEE. Trimming left V 4 bases short and J 6 bases short, with 26 bases between. CDR3 loop: CASSPQFGGRTWGNEQFF. The CDR3 coding sequence is TGTGCCAGCAGCCCACAATTTGGGGGCCGCACCTGGGGCAATGAGCAGTTCTTC.

This clone counts as medium-sized. The chain uses TRBV5-8 and TRBJ2-7, with 8 positions matching TRBD1. CDR3 length: 12 amino acids. Germline CDR1 SGHTS, CDR2 YDEGEE. After removal of 4 bases from V and 6 bases from J, the junction contained 3 bases not matched to a gene. The CDR3 loop reads CASSRTGLEQYF. Written as DNA, the CDR3 is TGTGCCAGCAGCCGGACAGGGCTCGAGCAGTACTTC.

In regard to this clone: A read error may account for a junction end that differs from germline. The V and J genes are TRBV14 and TRBJ1-2, with 7 nucleotides matching TRBD1. From germline, CDR1 is SGHDN and CDR2 FVKESK. There are 14 residues in the CDR3. The CDR3 DNA sequence: TGTGCCAGCAGCCAGAAAGGGGGACCCGGGACAGAGCGTTTC. It encodes CASSQKGGPGTERF.

The J gene is TRBJ2-5, the V gene TRBV10-2; 8 nucleotides match TRBD2. The CDR3 consists of 14 residues. Germline V gives CDR1 WSHSY, CDR2 SAAADI. Trimming cost V 7 bases and J 5 bases; bases outside gene matches: 9. CDR3 region: CASNPAGAGETQYF. The CDR3 bases are TGCGCCAGCAATCCAGCGGGAGCTGGGGAGACCCAGTACTTC.

This chain uses TRBV7-9 with TRBJ2-2, with 9 positions matching TRBD2. Trimming removed 4 bases from V and 8 bases from J; junction bases left unmatched: 14. Germline V lookup: CDR1 SEHNR, CDR2 FQNEAQ (reference sequence). The CDR3 length is 17 residues. The CDR3 loop reads CASSSGFAGGPLGELFF. The CDR3 DNA reads as TGTGCCAGCAGCTCAGGTTTCGCGGGAGGGCCGCTGGGGGAGCTGTTTTTT.

The V and J genes are TRBV16 and TRBJ2-1, with a possible D match to TRBD1 (5 bases). Germline loops: CDR1 KGHSY, CDR2 FQNENV. Between the trimmed V and J ends, which lost 3 bases and 3 bases, there was a span of 9 bases. The CDR3 consists of 14 residues. The CDR3 reads CASSQFQGYNEQFF. In nucleotides, the CDR3 is TGTGCCAGCAGCCAGTTTCAGGGCTACAATGAGCAGTTCTTC. The whole variable domain, remainder taken from reference TRBV16 and TRBJ2-1, is GEEVAQTPKHLVRGEGQKAKLYCAPIKGHSYVFWYQQVLKNEFKFLISFQNENVFDETGMPKERFSAKCLPNSPCSLEIQATKLEDSAVYFCASSQFQGYNEQFFGPGTRLTVL.

This chain joins TRBV19 and TRBJ1-5, with a weak D call TRBD1 (6 bases). The CDR3 has 16 residues. V lost 2 bases and J 6 bases, leaving 17 bases between the germline ends. Germline assignment: CDR1 LNHDA and CDR2 SQIVND (reference sequence). CDR3 loop: CASSIISGAVGQPQHF. The CDR3 DNA reads as TGTGCCAGTAGTATAATTTCAGGGGCGGTAGGTCAGCCCCAGCATTTT.

The chain combines TRBV5-4 with TRBJ1-2; 8 bases fit TRBD1. Germline lookup yields CDR1 SGHNT and CDR2 YYREEE (reference sequence). Germline trimming cut 4 bases from V and 5 bases from J; bases unmatched to any gene: 7. The CDR3 covers 14 residues. The CDR3 nucleotides are TGTGCCAGCAGCAAAGGACAGGGAGGGTATGGCTACACCTTC. The encoded protein is CASSKGQGGYGYTF.